These 3 T cell receptor beta chains were sequenced from one sample in a study of Tregs in tolerant kidney transplant recipients. TCRdb's copy holds only in-frame clones and misses some; the assay was immunoSEQ multiplex PCR. The repertoire holds some 110,000 clones, with almost 95% as singletons. Material for sequencing was CD4+ T cells from blood. These receptor sequences come from a human donor in good health.

The chain links TRBV5-4 to TRBJ2-2; D may be TRBD1 (6 bases). V dropped 1 base and J dropped 6 bases, with 13 bases sitting between them. The CDR3 is made up of 15 amino acids. Germline V gene lookup returns CDR1 SGHNT and CDR2 YYREEE (reference sequence). The CDR3 nucleotides read TGTGCCAGCAGCTTGAGTCCCACAGGGTCCGGGGAGCTGTTTTTT. As protein: CASSLSPTGSGELFF.

The chain employs TRBV5-1 and TRBJ2-3; no reliable D call. This CDR3 contains 16 residues. The V end lost 0 bases, the J end lost 5 bases, and 16 bases lay between the germline ends. The germline CDR1 and CDR2 sequences are SGHRS and YFSETQ. The CDR3 nucleotides read TGCGCCAGCAGCTTGGCCACGGGTACAGTAGAAGATACGCAGTATTTT. It is translated as CASSLATGTVEDTQYF.

The rearrangement uses TRBV11-3 and TRBJ2-3; D call uncertain. The V gene lost 3 bases and the J gene lost 2 bases, with 9 bases spanning the gap. Per the germline V gene, CDR1 is SGHNT and CDR2 is YENEEA. The CDR3 consists of 14 residues. This CDR3 reads CASSFDGNTDTQYF. The CDR3 nucleotides are TGTGCCAGCAGCTTTGACGGAAACACAGATACGCAGTATTTT.